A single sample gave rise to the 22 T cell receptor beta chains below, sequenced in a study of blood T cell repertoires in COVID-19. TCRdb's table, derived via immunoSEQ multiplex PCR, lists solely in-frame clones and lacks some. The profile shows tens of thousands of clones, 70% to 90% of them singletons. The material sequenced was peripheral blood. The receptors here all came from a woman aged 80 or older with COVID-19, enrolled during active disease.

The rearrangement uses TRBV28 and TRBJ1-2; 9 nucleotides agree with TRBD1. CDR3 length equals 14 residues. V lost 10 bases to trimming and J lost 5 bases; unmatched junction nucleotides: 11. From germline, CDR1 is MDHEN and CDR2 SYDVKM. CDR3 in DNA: TGTGCCACCGACGAAGTGGGACAGGGATATGGCTACACCTTC. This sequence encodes CATDEVGQGYGYTF.

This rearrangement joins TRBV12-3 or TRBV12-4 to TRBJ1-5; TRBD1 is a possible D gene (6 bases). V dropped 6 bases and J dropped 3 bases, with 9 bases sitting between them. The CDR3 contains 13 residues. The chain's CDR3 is CASRSGDNQPQHF. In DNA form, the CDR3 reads TGTGCCAGCAGATCAGGGGACAATCAGCCCCAGCATTTT.

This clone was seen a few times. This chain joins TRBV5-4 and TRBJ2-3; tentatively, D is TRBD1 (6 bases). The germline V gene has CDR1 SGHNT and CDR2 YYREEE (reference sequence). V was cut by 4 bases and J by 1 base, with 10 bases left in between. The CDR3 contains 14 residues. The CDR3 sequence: CASSPRQGTDTQYF. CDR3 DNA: TGTGCCAGCAGCCCGAGACAGGGCACAGATACGCAGTATTTT.

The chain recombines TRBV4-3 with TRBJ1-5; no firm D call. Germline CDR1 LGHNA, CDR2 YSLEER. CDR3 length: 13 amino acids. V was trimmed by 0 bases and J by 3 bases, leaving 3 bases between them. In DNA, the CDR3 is TGCGCCAGCAGCCAAGACCACAATCAGCCCCAGCATTTT. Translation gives CASSQDHNQPQHF.

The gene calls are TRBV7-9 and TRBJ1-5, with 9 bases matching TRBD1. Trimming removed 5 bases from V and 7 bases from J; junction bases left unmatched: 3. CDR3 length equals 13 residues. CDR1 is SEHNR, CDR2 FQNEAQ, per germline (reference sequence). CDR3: CASSQDRGQPQHF. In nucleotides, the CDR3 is TGTGCCAGCAGCCAGGACAGGGGACAGCCCCAGCATTTT.

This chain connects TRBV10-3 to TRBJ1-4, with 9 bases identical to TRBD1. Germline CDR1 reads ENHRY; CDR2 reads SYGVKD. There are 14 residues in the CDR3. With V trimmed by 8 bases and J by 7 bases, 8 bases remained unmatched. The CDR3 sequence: CAIRSDRGGEKLFF. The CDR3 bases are TGTGCCATCCGCTCCGACAGGGGGGGTGAAAAACTGTTTTTT.

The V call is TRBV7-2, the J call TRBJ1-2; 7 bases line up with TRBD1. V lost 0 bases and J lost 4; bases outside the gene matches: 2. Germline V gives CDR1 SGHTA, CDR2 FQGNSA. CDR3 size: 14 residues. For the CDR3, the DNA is TGTGCCAGCAGCTTAGCGGGGACAGCCTATGGCTACACCTTC. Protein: CASSLAGTAYGYTF.

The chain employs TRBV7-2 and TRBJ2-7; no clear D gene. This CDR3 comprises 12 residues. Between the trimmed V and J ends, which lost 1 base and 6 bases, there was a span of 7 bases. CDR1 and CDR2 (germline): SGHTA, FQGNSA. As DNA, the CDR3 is TGTGCCAGCAGCTTAGGCGTCTCCGAGCAGTACTTC. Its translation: CASSLGVSEQYF. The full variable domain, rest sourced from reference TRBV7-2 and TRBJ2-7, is GAGVSQSPSNKVTEKGKDVELRCDPISGHTALYWYRQSLGQGLEFLIYFQGNSAPDKSGLPSDRFSAERTGGSVSTLTIQRTQQEDSAVYLCASSLGVSEQYFGPGTRLTVT.

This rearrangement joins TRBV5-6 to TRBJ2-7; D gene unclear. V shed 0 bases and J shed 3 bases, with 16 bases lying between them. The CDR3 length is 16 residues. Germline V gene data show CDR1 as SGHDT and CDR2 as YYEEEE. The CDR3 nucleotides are TGTGCCAGCAGCTTGGCCGGTACTTTGGGCTACTACGAGCAGTACTTC. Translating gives CASSLAGTLGYYEQYF. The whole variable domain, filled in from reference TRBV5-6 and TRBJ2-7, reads DAGVTQSPTHLIKTRGQQVTLRCSPKSGHDTVSWYQQALGQGPQFIFQYYEEEERQRGNFPDRFSGHQFPNYSSELNVNALLLGDSALYLCASSLAGTLGYYEQYFGPGTRLTVT.

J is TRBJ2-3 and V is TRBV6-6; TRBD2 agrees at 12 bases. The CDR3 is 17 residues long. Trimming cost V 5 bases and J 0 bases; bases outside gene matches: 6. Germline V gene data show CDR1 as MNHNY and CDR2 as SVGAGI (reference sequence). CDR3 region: CASSLRTSGASTDTQYF. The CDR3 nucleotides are TGTGCCAGCAGTCTGCGGACTAGCGGGGCTAGCACAGATACGCAGTATTTT.

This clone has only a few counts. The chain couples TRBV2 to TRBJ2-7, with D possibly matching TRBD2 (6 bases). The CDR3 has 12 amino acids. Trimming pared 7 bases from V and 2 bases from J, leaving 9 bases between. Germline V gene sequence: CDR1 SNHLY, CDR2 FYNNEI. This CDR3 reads CASIAGPYEQYF. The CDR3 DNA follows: TGTGCCAGCATTGCGGGGCCCTACGAGCAGTACTTC.

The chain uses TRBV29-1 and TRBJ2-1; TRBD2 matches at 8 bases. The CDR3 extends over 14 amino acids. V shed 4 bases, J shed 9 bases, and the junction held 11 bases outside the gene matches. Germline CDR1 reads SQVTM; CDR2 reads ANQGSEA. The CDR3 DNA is TGCAGCGTTGCAGGCGGGAGGAGCTTCGGTGAGCAGTTCTTC. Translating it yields CSVAGGRSFGEQFF.

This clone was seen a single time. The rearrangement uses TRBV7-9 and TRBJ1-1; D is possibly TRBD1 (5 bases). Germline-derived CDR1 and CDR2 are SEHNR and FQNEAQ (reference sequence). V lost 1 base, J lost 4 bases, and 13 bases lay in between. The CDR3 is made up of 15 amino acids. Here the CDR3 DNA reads TGTGCCAGCAGCTTAGTTCCGGGGGACCCCACTGAAGCTTTCTTT. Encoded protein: CASSLVPGDPTEAFF.

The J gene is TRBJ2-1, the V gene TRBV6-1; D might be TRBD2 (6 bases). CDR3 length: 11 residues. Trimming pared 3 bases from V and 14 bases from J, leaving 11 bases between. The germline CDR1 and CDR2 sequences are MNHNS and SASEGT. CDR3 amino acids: CASSELGLEFF. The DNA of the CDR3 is TGTGCCAGCAGTGAGCTGGGACTGGAGTTCTTC.

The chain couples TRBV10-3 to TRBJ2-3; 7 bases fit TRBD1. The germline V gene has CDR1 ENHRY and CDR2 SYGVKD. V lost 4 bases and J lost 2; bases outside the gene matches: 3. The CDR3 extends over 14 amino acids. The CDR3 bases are TGTGCCATCAGTGTGGGACAGCCCACAGATACGCAGTATTTT. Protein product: CAISVGQPTDTQYF.

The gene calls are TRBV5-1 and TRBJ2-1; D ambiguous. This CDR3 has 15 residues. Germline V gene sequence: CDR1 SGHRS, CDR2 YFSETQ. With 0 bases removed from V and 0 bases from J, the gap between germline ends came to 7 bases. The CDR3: CASSLETSSYNEQFF. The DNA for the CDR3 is TGCGCCAGCAGCTTGGAGACAAGCTCCTACAATGAGCAGTTCTTC.

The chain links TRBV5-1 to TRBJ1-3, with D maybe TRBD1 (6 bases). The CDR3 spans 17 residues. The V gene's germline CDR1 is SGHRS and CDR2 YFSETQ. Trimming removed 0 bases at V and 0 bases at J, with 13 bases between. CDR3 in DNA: TGCGCCAGCAGCTTGGTCGCAGGGGCCCACTCTGGAAACACCATATATTTT. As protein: CASSLVAGAHSGNTIYF.

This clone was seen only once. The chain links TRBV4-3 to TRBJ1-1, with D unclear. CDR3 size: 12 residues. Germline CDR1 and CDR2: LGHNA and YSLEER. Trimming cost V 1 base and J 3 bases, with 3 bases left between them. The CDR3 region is CASSQADTEAFF. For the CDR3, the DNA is TGCGCCAGCAGCCAAGCAGACACTGAAGCTTTCTTT.

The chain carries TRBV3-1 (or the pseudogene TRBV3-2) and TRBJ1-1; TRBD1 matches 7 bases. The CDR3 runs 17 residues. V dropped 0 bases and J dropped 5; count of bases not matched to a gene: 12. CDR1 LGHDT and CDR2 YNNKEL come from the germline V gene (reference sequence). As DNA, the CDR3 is TGTGCCAGCAGCCAAGAACAGGGGTCCCTCAAGGGAACTGAAGCTTTCTTT. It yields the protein CASSQEQGSLKGTEAFF.

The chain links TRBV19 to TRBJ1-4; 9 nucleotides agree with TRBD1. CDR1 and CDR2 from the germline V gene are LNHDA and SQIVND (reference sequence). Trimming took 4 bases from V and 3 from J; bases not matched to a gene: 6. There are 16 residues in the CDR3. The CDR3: CASSNPRQGANEKLFF. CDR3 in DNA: TGTGCCAGTAGTAATCCCCGACAGGGGGCTAATGAAAAACTGTTTTTT.

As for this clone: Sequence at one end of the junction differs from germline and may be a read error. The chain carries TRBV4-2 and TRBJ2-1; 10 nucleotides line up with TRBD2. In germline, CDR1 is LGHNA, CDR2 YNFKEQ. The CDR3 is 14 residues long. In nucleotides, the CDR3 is TGTGCCAGCAGCCAAGAGAATAGCGGGAGGATTTTGATCTTC. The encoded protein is CASSQENSGRILIF.

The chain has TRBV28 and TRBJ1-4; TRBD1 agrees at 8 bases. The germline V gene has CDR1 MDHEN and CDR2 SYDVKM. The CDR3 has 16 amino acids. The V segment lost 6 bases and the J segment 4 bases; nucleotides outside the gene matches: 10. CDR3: CASSLTGEGGNEKLFF. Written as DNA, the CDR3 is TGTGCCAGCAGCCTGACAGGGGAGGGGGGTAATGAAAAACTGTTTTTT. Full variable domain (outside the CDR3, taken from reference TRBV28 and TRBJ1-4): DVKVTQSSRYLVKRTGEKVFLECVQDMDHENMFWYRQDPGLGLRLIYFSYDVKMKEKGDIPEGYSVSREKKERFSLILESASTNQTSMYLCASSLTGEGGNEKLFFGSGTQLSVL.